Described below is a single TCR beta chain sequence and its context. The antigen it recognizes is unknown. No qualities accompany the bases; no much larger clone lies one base away. Enrolling through a virtual design, the prospective study's participants ranged in age from roughly 18 to 89 years and lived across about two dozen United States geographic areas. In the prospective study, cohorts were assigned on the basis of participant-reported clinical history obtained from a screening survey and a study questionnaire. ImmuneRACE Cohort 3 recovered participants were defined by two consecutive negative NP/OP PCR tests, healthcare professional clearance, or symptom resolution. Each participant in the prospective study had whole blood, serum and a nasopharyngeal or oropharyngeal swab collected by mobile phlebotomists. Additional blood draws and questionnaires over a 2-month period could optionally be provided by prospective study participants. Prospective study blood samples were shipped either frozen or at room temperature before DNA extraction.

The data belong to a study of blood T cell repertoires in COVID-19 (dated by TCRdb to the early 2020s). Study-level background: Samples covering the acute and convalescent phases of COVID-19 were provided by collaborators in the United States, Italy and Spain. The prospective study material was composed of cDNA or gDNA derived from T cells, B-cell-depleted T cells, or PBMCs. The dataset comprised deeply sampled blood TCRbeta repertoires from subjects exposed to, actively infected with, or recovered from COVID-19. The repertoires were released in a freely available public database meant as a resource for research on the immune response to SARS-CoV-2. Samples came from the ongoing ImmuneRACE study (first 160 participants) plus 1,254 subjects from 6 global collaborators. The sample metadata nearly always contained a de-identified subject ID, COVID-19 status, age in years and sex. Where available, HLA class I and class II types were obtained from metadata supplied by the sample provider rather than from assay-based typing.

The CDR1 and CDR2 encoded by the germline V gene (reference sequence) are GTSNPN and SVGIG. Deletion took 7 bases off V and 8 bases off J, with a span of 11 bases between the germline ends. Including the terminal cysteine and phenylalanine, the CDR3 comprises 10 residues. Only the CDR3 part of the read is kept: 30 bases, read in frame from the first base. The immunoSEQ Assay, a bias-controlled multiplex PCR, was used to amplify TCRbeta CDR3 regions from genomic DNA. On the study's bioinformatics: The number of nucleated cells in each sample was estimated from the amplification of reference gene primers within the assay. To quantify the absolute abundance of each unique TCRbeta CDR3 rearrangement, sequence reads were collapsed and filtered. For each sample, productive Simpson clonality was calculated by taking the square root of Simpson's diversity index across productive rearrangements. Not all clones reach the TCRdb copy of this immuneACCESS table, which keeps in-frame sequences only. Checked studies attribute under half of the gap to unresolved V genes and leave the rest unexplained. V and J calls and clone size are copied from that table; D and trimming were computed from the DNA. The sample records about 480,000 clones, roughly nine tenths of which are singletons. The ten largest account for around 7.9% of the sample.

The paper's findings and limits, for the study overall: Clinical and demographic metadata were provided uncurated, with the amount varying by source and participant.

Sequencing was done on a sample of PBMCs or T cells enriched from blood (not recorded which). The sequence was obtained from a woman aged 60-75 years who had recovered from COVID-19. This receptor chain uses TRBV30 and TRBJ1-2; the best D guess is TRBD1, with 6 bases matching. The nucleotide sequence reads TGTGCCTACAGGGTGGAAGGCTACACCTTC. Its protein product is CAYRVEGYTF.